Described below is a single T cell receptor (beta chain) sequence and its context. What it binds is unknown. The sample belongs to a study of blood T cells in healthy people across ages. In the study overall: About one barcoded beta molecule was captured per two T cells (by template switching).

For the second PCR, which ran for roughly 6 to 12 cycles, a sample-barcoded 5' primer and a J-beta primer mix were used. Tags on each cDNA molecule came from a template-switch adaptor with 12 random nucleotides. TCRdb recomputed calls from the 5' RACE reads with MiXCR, one row per CDR3 protein. The data hold about 1.8 million distinct CDR3 sequences, with approximately 50% observed a single time. Germline values: CDR1 SGHKS, CDR2 YYEKEE (reference sequence). The ends were cut back, 2 bases at V and 4 bases at J, with 11 bases in the middle. This CDR3 comprises 14 residues. Study outcomes and limitations: Unsorted PBMC input precluded a conclusive naive versus antigen-experienced comparison.

Sequenced material: blood. The chain has TRBV5-5 and TRBJ2-3, with D unresolved. The receptor was isolated from a middle-aged woman in good health. The CDR3 reads CASSFRAPPDTQYF. CDR3 DNA sequence: TGTGCCAGCAGCTTCCGGGCCCCCCCAGATACGCAGTATTTT.